This T cell receptor (beta chain) originates from a study of shared clonotypes between healthy human individuals. Of note for this clone: Its specificity is unknown.

As defined, naive CD8 cells were CD45RO-negative and positively selected for CCR7, with terminally differentiated effector memory CD45RA+ cells excluded. V shed 3 bases and J shed 4 bases, with 12 bases lying between them. Germline V lookup: CDR1 KGHSH, CDR2 LQKENI. The CDR3 consists of 14 residues. Overall study results and limits: Naive subsets tended to show greater estimated richness than memory subsets.

Genomic DNA belonging to each subset was distributed in equal measure over several immunoSEQ plates. Clones were read by immunoSEQ multiplex PCR, and TCRdb kept only the in-frame ones, dropping some. The table records about 2.1 million clones, around 93% of them present only once. This clonotype was sampled from a man between 18 and 35 years old in good health. Some clones in this sample may be carry-over from other donors' samples. The chain is built from TRBV18 and TRBJ2-5; maybe TRBD1 (6 bases). Source material: naive CD8+ T cells from PBMCs. The CDR3 loop reads CASSPSRGPETQYF. The CDR3 DNA is TGTGCCAGCTCACCGTCCAGGGGTCCAGAGACCCAGTACTTC.